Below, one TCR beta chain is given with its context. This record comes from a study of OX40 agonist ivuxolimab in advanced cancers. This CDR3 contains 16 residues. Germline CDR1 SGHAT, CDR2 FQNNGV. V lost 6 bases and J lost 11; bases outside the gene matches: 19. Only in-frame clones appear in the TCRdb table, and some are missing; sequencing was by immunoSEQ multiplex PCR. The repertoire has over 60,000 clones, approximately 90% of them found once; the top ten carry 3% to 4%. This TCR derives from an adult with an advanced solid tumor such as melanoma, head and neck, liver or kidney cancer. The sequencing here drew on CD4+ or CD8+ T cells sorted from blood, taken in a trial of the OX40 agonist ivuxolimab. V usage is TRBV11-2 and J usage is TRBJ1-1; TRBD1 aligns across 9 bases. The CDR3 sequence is CASRLDRDRVFLGAFF. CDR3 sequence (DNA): TGTGCCAGCAGACTCGATCGGGACAGGGTCTTCCTAGGGGCTTTCTTT.